One and the same sample provided the 14 T cell receptor beta chains below, sequenced in a study of CD8+CD57+ T cells in acquired aplastic anemia. Both TCR beta VDJ combination and CDR3 sequence profiling were carried out. Genomic DNA was the template for this profiling. TCRdb re-analysed the reads in MiXCR, keeping a single row per CDR3 protein. The repertoire consists of 400,000 to 600,000 distinct CDR3 sequences, with around 32% occurring once and the leading ten covering less than 0.85%. Sequencing involved patients with CD8+CD57+ cell expansion previously shown by flow cytometry. The source material was sorted CD4+, CD8+, or CD8+CD57+ T cells (not recorded which) from PBMCs. The receptors were sampled from a human donor with aplastic anemia.

This chain links TRBV29-1 with TRBJ1-2; 11 bases match TRBD1. Germline CDR1 is SQVTM and CDR2 is ANQGSEA. The CDR3 is made up of 14 amino acids. After removal of 6 bases from V and 8 bases from J, the junction contained 11 bases not matched to a gene. The CDR3 DNA is TGCAGCGTCGCTAGGACAGGGGGCGCGGTAGGCTACACCTTC. Translated, it gives CSVARTGGAVGYTF.

This clonotype has only a few counts. V usage is TRBV5-1 and J usage is TRBJ2-3, with 8 positions matching TRBD1. CDR1 and CDR2 (germline): SGHRS, YFSETQ. The trim removed 4 bases at V and 5 bases at J, leaving 9 bases unmatched. The CDR3 has 15 residues. CDR3 DNA sequence: TGCGCCAGCAGCGTTGGACAGGGATTCATAGATACGCAGTATTTT. Translated, it gives CASSVGQGFIDTQYF. Full variable domain (rest looked up from reference TRBV5-1 and TRBJ2-3): KAGVTQTPRYLIKTRGQQVTLSCSPISGHRSVSWYQQTPGQGLQFLFEYFSETQRNKGNFPGRFSGRQFSNSRSEMNVSTLELGDSALYLCASSVGQGFIDTQYFGPGTRLTVL.

The J gene is TRBJ1-2, the V gene TRBV19; 7 bases are shared with TRBD1. From germline, CDR1 is LNHDA and CDR2 SQIVND (reference sequence). The V segment lost 3 bases and the J segment 8 bases; nucleotides outside the gene matches: 9. This CDR3 contains 14 residues. The CDR3 sequence is CASSISWDSPGYTF. The CDR3 DNA sequence: TGTGCCAGTAGTATCTCCTGGGACAGCCCAGGCTACACCTTC.

This rearrangement joins TRBV10-3 to TRBJ2-5, with TRBD1 matching 10 bases. The germline gives CDR1 ENHRY, CDR2 SYGVKD. The CDR3 is made up of 16 amino acids. Trimming cost V 5 bases and J 5 bases; bases outside gene matches: 11. For the CDR3, the DNA is TGTGCCATCAGTAAACGACAGGGGGCAGATATCGAGACCCAGTACTTC. Its protein is CAISKRQGADIETQYF.

This clonotype appeared a few times. The chain employs TRBV13 and TRBJ1-1, with 7 bases aligning to TRBD1. The ends lost 6 bases at V and 1 base at J; junction bases unmatched: 5. Germline V lookup: CDR1 PRHDT, CDR2 FYEKMQ (reference sequence). The CDR3 contains 14 residues. For the CDR3, the DNA is TGTGCCAGCAGAAAGACAGGGCAGAACACTGAAGCTTTCTTT. It is translated as CASRKTGQNTEAFF.

This rearrangement joins TRBV27 to TRBJ1-2; D is unclear. CDR1 and CDR2 from the germline V gene are MNHEY and SMNVEV (reference sequence). This CDR3 spans 14 amino acids. Trimming shortened V by 4 bases and J by 3 bases, and 12 bases separated the two germline ends. CDR3: CASSSRREDYGYTF. The CDR3 DNA is TGTGCCAGCAGTTCCAGGCGGGAGGACTATGGCTACACCTTC.

This clonotype was detected a few times. The chain couples TRBV6-2 or TRBV6-3 to TRBJ1-2; possibly TRBD1 for D (6 bases). Between the trimmed V and J ends, which lost 2 bases and 3 bases, there was a span of 13 bases. Germline CDR1 reads MNHEY; CDR2 reads SVGEGT. The CDR3 is made up of 15 amino acids. The CDR3 bases are TGTGCCAGCAGTTACGTGGGGGCTTCGGACTATGGCTACACCTTC. The encoded protein is CASSYVGASDYGYTF.

The chain links TRBV7-9 to TRBJ1-1; the D gene is possibly TRBD1 (5 bases). Between the trimmed V and J ends, which lost 0 bases and 4 bases, there was a span of 12 bases. CDR3 size: 15 residues. From germline, CDR1 is SEHNR and CDR2 FQNEAQ (reference sequence). The chain's CDR3 is CASSLAPGLSTEAFF. The CDR3 DNA reads as TGTGCCAGCAGCTTAGCGCCGGGACTGAGCACTGAAGCTTTCTTT.

In its sample, this clonotype was seen many times. The V and J genes are TRBV7-6 and TRBJ1-1, with D unresolved. V was trimmed by 3 bases and J by 0 bases, leaving 8 bases between them. The CDR3 consists of 14 residues. The germline V gene has CDR1 SGHVS and CDR2 FNYEAQ. CDR3 sequence: CASSFHGMNTEAFF. CDR3 bases: TGTGCCAGCAGCTTTCACGGCATGAACACTGAAGCTTTCTTT.

The sample holds many counts of this clonotype. The chain combines TRBV7-2 with TRBJ1-6, with 9 bases aligning to TRBD1. Trimming cost V 5 bases and J 4 bases; bases outside gene matches: 3. The CDR3 spans 15 residues. Per the germline V gene, CDR1 is SGHTA and CDR2 is FQGNSA. CDR3 sequence reads: CASSADRGYNSPLHF. The CDR3 DNA reads TGTGCCAGCAGCGCGGACAGGGGTTATAATTCACCCCTCCACTTT.

For this clonotype: A read error may produce the germline difference seen at one junction end. The chain is built from TRBV10-3 and TRBJ1-1; 8 bases map to TRBD1. The CDR3 runs to 11 residues. Germline CDR1 reads ENHRY; CDR2 reads SYGVKD. The CDR3 region has the DNA TGCGCCATCAGTGGACAGGGCGAAGCTTTCTTT. As protein: CAISGQGEAFF.

This clonotype showed up many times. The chain couples TRBV9 to TRBJ2-7; TRBD1 aligns across 7 bases. V shed 3 bases, J shed 3 bases, and the junction held 3 bases outside the gene matches. Germline assignment: CDR1 SGDLS and CDR2 YYNGEE. The CDR3 totals 13 residues. CDR3 sequence reads: CASSARDSYEQYF. For the CDR3, the DNA is TGTGCCAGCAGCGCTCGGGACAGCTACGAGCAGTACTTC.

Ten or more counts support this clonotype. The V gene is TRBV9, the J gene TRBJ2-7; 12 positions match TRBD2. With 3 bases clipped from V and 3 bases from J, the junction kept 1 base outside the gene matches. In germline, CDR1 is SGDLS, CDR2 YYNGEE. This CDR3 region has 14 residues. The CDR3 nucleotides read TGTGCCAGCAGCGCGGGACTAGCGGGCTACGAGCAGTACTTC. Amino acid sequence: CASSAGLAGYEQYF. The full variable domain, completed using reference TRBV9 and TRBJ2-7, is DSGVTQTPKHLITATGQRVTLRCSPRSGDLSVYWYQQSLDQGLQFLIQYYNGEERAKGNILERFSAQQFPDLHSELNLSSLELGDSALYFCASSAGLAGYEQYFGPGTRLTVT.

Comment on this clonotype: With a much larger clone just one base away, this may be a read error. The chain couples TRBV2 to TRBJ2-7, with 11 nucleotides matching TRBD2. The CDR3 is 15 residues long. Germline-derived CDR1 and CDR2 are SNHLY and FYNNEI. The CDR3, as DNA: TGTGCCGGCAGTGTAGCGGGGGGGCTTAGTAACGAGCAGTACTTC. It yields the protein CAGSVAGGLSNEQYF.